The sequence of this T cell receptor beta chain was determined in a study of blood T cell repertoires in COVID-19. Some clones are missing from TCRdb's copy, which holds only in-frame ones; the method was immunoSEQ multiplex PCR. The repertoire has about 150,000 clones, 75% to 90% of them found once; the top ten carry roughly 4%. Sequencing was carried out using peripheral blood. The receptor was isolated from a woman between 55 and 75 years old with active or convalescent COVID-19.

The CDR3 here is CASSYSRGGGYGYTF. The CDR3 DNA reads as TGTGCCAGCAGTTACTCACGGGGGGGCGGCTATGGCTACACCTTC. V and J are TRBV6-5 and TRBJ1-2; D possibly corresponds to TRBD1 (6 bases). Germline CDR1 is MNHEY and CDR2 is SVGAGI. V lost 0 bases and J lost 4, with 12 bases in between. This CDR3 comprises 15 residues.